This paragraph reports one T cell receptor beta chain. These data are taken from a study of shared clonotypes between healthy human individuals. Selected positively for CCR7 and CD45RO-negative, naive CD8 cells excluded terminally differentiated effector memory CD45RA+ cells. Germline lookup yields CDR1 LNHNV and CDR2 YYDKDF (reference sequence). V was clipped by 7 bases and J by 2 bases, with 14 bases between them. The CDR3 runs to 14 residues. The data were produced by immunoSEQ multiplex PCR, yet TCRdb's version contains in-frame clones alone and is incomplete. The data contain about 1,900,000 clones, 85% to 95% of them seen just once; the ten biggest clones take up less than 1.5%.

The chain carries TRBV15 and TRBJ2-5, with D possibly being TRBD2 (5 bases). The TCR originated in a young man in good health. The specimen was naive CD8+ T cells sorted from blood. The CDR3 spells CATTGSPPQETQYF. CDR3 in DNA: TGTGCCACCACGGGGAGCCCCCCACAAGAGACCCAGTACTTC. Full variable domain (remainder filled in from reference TRBV15 and TRBJ2-5): DAMVIQNPRYQVTQFGKPVTLSCSQTLNHNVMYWYQQKSSQAPKLLFHYYDKDFNNEADTPDNFQSRRPNTSFCFLDIRSPGLGDTAMYLCATTGSPPQETQYFGPGTRLLVL.